Listed here are 9 T cell receptor beta chains from one sample, sequenced in a study of blood T cell repertoires in COVID-19. Libraries were prepared by immunoSEQ multiplex PCR; TCRdb keeps only in-frame clonotypes and omits some of them. The sample lists tens of thousands of clones, less than 80% occurring once. The specimen sequenced was peripheral blood. These receptors were taken from a man between 60 and 70 years old with active or convalescent COVID-19.

This chain connects TRBV5-8 to TRBJ1-3; no firm D call. This CDR3 comprises 16 residues. The ends were cut back, 0 bases at V and 4 bases at J, with 14 bases in the middle. Germline assignment: CDR1 SGHTS and CDR2 YDEGEE. The CDR3 coding sequence is TGTGCCAGCAGCTTGGAATTGGTGAACTACGGAAACACCATATATTTT. This codes for CASSLELVNYGNTIYF.

The V and J genes are TRBV19 and TRBJ1-3; the match to TRBD1 covers 7 bases. Germline-derived CDR1 and CDR2 are LNHDA and SQIVND (reference sequence). This CDR3 spans 15 amino acids. V lost 5 bases and J lost 0; bases outside the gene matches: 4. The CDR3 bases are TGTGCCAGTAGTGCCCGGGACAGCTCTGGAAACACCATATATTTT. It codes for CASSARDSSGNTIYF.

The chain is built from TRBV29-1 and TRBJ2-7; D call uncertain. Germline loops: CDR1 SQVTM, CDR2 ANQGSEA. With 4 bases removed from V and 1 base from J, the gap between germline ends came to 17 bases. This CDR3 is built from 15 residues. For the CDR3, the DNA is TGCAGCGTTGTAAGGCCGCTGGGCCCTTCCTACGAGCAGTACTTC. Translating it yields CSVVRPLGPSYEQYF.

The DNA of the CDR3 is TGTGCCTGGAGTCTTCGGACTAGCGGGGGCAACACCGGGGAGCTGTTTTTT. It specifies CAWSLRTSGGNTGELFF. The chain joins TRBV30 to TRBJ2-2, with 13 bases matching TRBD2. This CDR3 spans 17 amino acids. Trimming at V came to 2 bases and at J to 2 bases, leaving 5 bases not matched to a gene. The V gene's germline CDR1 is GTSNPN and CDR2 SVGIG (reference sequence).

The chain carries TRBV27 and TRBJ1-3; D unclear. Germline V gives CDR1 MNHEY, CDR2 SMNVEV (reference sequence). The CDR3 spans 12 residues. V shed 6 bases and J shed 3 bases, with 6 bases lying between them. The CDR3 DNA reads as TGTGCCAGCAGCCCCGGTGGAAACACCATATATTTT. Translated: CASSPGGNTIYF.

The chain combines TRBV7-3 with TRBJ2-1; a weak D match, TRBD2 (6 bases). This CDR3 region has 16 residues. Germline CDR1 and CDR2: SGHTA and FQGTGA. Trimming pared 0 bases from V and 1 base from J, leaving 10 bases between. CDR3 coding DNA: TGTGCCAGCAGCTTAACAGGTAGCGGATCCTACAATGAGCAGTTCTTC. It translates to CASSLTGSGSYNEQFF.

This clone was observed once. CDR3 DNA: TGTGCCAGCAGCAACCACGGTAATTCACCCCTCCACTTT. It encodes CASSNHGNSPLHF. V usage is TRBV9 and J usage is TRBJ1-6; no reliable D call. The length of the CDR3 is 13 residues. Trimming took off 4 bases at V and 6 bases at J, with 8 bases between the two ends. Germline-derived CDR1 and CDR2 are SGDLS and YYNGEE.

CDR3 in amino acids: CASTPGTGWQETQYF. The CDR3 nucleotides are TGTGCCAGCACCCCCGGTACAGGGTGGCAAGAGACCCAGTACTTC. This rearrangement joins TRBV6-5 to TRBJ2-5; a weak D match, TRBD1 (6 bases). This CDR3 is built from 15 residues. Germline V CDR1 and CDR2: MNHEY, SVGAGI. The germline V and J ends were trimmed by 7 bases and 2 bases, with 17 bases remaining between them.

The V gene is TRBV19, the J gene TRBJ2-7, with a possible D match to TRBD1 (6 bases). The V end lost 4 bases, the J end lost 0 bases, and 10 bases lay between the germline ends. Looked up from germline, CDR1 is LNHDA and CDR2 is SQIVND (reference sequence). The CDR3 sequence is 14 residues long. CDR3 in DNA: TGTGCCAGTAGTACCGACAGGAGCTCCTACGAGCAGTACTTC. Protein product: CASSTDRSSYEQYF.